This TCR beta chain comes out of a study of T-cell memory formation after mild COVID-19. Overall study: The two donors had largely donor-specific TCR clusters.

From germline, CDR1 is SGHTA and CDR2 FQGNSA. The V end was cut by 1 base, the J end by 10 bases, with 11 bases between. The CDR3 contains 13 residues. TCRdb itself ran the 5' RACE reads through MiXCR, one entry per CDR3 protein. The sample contains about 270,000 distinct CDR3 sequences, approximately 15% of which appear only once. Overall study findings and caveats: The study found balanced CD4/CD8 in clones contracting day 15 to 85 and a CD4+ lean in later expanders.

To note about this clonotype: Its specificity is unknown.

This receptor was identified in an adult woman who had mild COVID-19 (a few samples of this study predate the infection). Cell type and time point are not known. The source material was PBMCs or a T cell subset sorted from them (not recorded which). The chain joins TRBV7-2 to TRBJ1-5; D unclear. CDR3 residues: CASSLGDASPQHF. In DNA, the CDR3 is TGTGCCAGCAGCTTAGGCGACGCGAGTCCCCAGCATTTT. The full variable domain, its missing parts supplied by reference TRBV7-2 and TRBJ1-5, is GAGVSQSPSNKVTEKGKDVELRCDPISGHTALYWYRQSLGQGLEFLIYFQGNSAPDKSGLPSDRFSAERTGGSVSTLTIQRTQQEDSAVYLCASSLGDASPQHFGDGTRLSIL.